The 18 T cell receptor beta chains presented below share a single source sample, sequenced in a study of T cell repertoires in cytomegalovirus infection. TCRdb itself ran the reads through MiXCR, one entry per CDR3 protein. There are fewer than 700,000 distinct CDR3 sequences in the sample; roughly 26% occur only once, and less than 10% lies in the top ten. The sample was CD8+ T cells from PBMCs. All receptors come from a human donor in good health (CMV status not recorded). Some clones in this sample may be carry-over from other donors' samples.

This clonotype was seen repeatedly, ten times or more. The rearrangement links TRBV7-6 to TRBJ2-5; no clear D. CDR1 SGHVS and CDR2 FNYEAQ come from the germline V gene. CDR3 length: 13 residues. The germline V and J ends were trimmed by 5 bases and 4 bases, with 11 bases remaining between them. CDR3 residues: CASSRSPGETQYF. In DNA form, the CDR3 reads TGTGCCAGCAGCCGATCCCCGGGAGAGACCCAGTACTTC.

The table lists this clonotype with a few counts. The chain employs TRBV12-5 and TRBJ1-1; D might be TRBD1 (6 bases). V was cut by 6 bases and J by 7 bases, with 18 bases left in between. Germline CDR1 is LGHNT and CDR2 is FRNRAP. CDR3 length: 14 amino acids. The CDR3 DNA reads TGTGCTAGTGGCCGACCCGGGGGCCCTGATGAAGCTTTCTTT. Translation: CASGRPGGPDEAFF.

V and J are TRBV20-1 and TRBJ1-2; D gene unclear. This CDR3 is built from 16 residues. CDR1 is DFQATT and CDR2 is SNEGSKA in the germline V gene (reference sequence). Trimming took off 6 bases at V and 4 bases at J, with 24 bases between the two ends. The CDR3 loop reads CSALRREAKSGYGYTF. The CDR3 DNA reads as TGCAGTGCCCTAAGGCGTGAGGCAAAGAGCGGCTATGGCTACACCTTC.

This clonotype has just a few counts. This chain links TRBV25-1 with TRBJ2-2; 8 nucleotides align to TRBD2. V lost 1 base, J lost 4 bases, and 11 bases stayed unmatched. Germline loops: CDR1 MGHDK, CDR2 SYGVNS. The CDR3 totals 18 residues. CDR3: CASSEFPSGGGITGELFF. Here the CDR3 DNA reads TGTGCCAGCAGTGAATTCCCTAGTGGCGGGGGGATCACCGGGGAGCTGTTTTTT.

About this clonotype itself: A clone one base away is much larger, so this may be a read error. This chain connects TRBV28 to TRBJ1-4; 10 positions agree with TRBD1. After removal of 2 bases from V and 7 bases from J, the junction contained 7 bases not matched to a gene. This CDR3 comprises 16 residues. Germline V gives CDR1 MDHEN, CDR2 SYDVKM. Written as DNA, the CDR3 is TGTGCCAGCAGTTTACTATGGGACAGGGGTCGTGAAAAACTGTTTTTT. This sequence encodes CASSLLWDRGREKLFF.

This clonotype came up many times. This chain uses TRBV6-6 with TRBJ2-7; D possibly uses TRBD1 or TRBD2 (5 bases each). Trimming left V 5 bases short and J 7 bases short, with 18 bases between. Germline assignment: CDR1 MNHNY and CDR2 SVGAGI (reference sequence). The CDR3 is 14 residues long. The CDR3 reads CASSPPAGAGEQYF. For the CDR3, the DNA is TGTGCCAGCAGTCCCCCAGCCGGGGCTGGAGAGCAGTACTTC.

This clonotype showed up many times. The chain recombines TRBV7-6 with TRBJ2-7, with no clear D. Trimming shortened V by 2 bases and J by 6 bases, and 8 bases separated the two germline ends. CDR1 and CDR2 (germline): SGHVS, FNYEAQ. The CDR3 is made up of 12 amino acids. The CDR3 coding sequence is TGTGCCAGCAGCTTAAGGGATGCCGAGCAGTACGTC. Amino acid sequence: CASSLRDAEQYV.

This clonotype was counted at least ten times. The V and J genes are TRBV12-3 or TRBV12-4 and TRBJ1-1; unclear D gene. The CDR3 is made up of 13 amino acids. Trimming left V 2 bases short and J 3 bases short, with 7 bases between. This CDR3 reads CASSLFGDTEAFF. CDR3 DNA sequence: TGTGCCAGCAGTTTATTTGGGGACACTGAAGCTTTCTTT.

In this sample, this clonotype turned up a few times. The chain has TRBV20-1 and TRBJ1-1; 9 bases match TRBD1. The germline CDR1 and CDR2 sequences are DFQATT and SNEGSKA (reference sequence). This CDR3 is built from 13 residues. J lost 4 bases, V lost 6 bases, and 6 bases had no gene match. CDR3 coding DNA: TGCAGTGCAAGGGACAGGGAAATCACTGAAGCTTTCTTT. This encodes CSARDREITEAFF.

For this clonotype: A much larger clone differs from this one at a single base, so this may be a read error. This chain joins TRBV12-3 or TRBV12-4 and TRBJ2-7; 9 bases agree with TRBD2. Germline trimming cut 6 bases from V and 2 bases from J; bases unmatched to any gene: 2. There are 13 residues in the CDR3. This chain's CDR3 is CASRPSGAYEQYV. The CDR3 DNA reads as TGTGCCAGCAGGCCTAGCGGGGCCTACGAGCAGTACGTC.

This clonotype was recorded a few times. The CDR3 sequence is CASSTYSGLNTGELFF. The CDR3 DNA is TGTGCCAGCAGTACCTATTCGGGCCTGAACACCGGGGAGCTGTTTTTT. This rearrangement joins TRBV28 to TRBJ2-2; D unclear. Germline values: CDR1 MDHEN, CDR2 SYDVKM. Deletions cut 5 bases from V and 1 base from J, with 14 bases between. This CDR3 is 16 amino acids long.

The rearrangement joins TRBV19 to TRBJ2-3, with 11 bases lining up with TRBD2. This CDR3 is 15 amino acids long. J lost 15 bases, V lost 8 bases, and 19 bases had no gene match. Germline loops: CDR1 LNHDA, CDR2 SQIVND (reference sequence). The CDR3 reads CASRGLAGTHYSFYF. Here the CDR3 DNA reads TGTGCCAGTCGAGGACTAGCGGGTACACACTACTCGTTTTATTTT.

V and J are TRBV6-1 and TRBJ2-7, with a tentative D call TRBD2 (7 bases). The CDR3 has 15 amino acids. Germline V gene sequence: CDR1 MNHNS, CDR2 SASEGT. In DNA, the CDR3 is TGTGCCAACAGTGAATTGGGGGGGCGGTCCTACGAGCAGTACGTC. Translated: CANSELGGRSYEQYV.

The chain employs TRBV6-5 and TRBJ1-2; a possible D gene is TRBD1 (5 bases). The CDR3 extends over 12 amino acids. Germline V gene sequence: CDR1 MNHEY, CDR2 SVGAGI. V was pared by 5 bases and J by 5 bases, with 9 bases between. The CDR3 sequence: CASSAQGYGYTF. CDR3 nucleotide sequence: TGTGCCAGCAGTGCGCAGGGTTATGGCTACACCTTC.

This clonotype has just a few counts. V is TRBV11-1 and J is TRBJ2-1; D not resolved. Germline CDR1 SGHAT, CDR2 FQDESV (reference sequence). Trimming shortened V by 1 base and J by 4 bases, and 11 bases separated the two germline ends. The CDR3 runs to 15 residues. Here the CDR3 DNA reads TGTGCCAGCAGCTTAGATATGAGTCGGTACAATGAGCAGTTCTTC. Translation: CASSLDMSRYNEQFF.

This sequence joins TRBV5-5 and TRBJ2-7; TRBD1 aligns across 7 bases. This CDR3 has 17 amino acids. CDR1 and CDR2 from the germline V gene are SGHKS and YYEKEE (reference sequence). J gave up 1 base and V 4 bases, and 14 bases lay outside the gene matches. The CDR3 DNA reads TGTGCCAGCAGCCCAGACAGGGACCATATGTTATCCTACGAGCAGTACGTC. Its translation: CASSPDRDHMLSYEQYV.

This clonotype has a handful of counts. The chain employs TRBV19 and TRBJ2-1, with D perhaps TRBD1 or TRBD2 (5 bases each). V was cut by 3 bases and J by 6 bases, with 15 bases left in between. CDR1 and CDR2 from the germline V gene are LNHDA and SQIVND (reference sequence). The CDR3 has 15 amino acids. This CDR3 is CASSIVGTAINEQFF. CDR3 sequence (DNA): TGTGCCAGTAGTATCGTTGGGACGGCGATCAATGAGCAGTTCTTC.

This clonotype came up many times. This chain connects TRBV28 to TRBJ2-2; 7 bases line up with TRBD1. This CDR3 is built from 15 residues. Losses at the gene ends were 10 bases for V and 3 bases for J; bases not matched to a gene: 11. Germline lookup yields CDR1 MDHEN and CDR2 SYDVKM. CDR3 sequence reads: CATFEGTVDTGELFF. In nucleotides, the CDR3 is TGTGCCACCTTTGAGGGGACAGTGGACACCGGGGAGCTGTTTTTT.